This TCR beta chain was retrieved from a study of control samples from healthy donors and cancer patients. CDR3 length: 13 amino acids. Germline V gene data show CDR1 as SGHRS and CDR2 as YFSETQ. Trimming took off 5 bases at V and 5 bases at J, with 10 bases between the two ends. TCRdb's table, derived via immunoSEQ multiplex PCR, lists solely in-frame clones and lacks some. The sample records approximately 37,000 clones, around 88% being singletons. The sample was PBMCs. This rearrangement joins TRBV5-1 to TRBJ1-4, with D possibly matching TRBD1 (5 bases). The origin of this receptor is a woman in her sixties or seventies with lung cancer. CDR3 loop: CASRTAENEKLFF. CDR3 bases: TGCGCCAGCAGGACAGCCGAGAATGAAAAACTGTTTTTT.